The 7 T cell receptor beta chains listed next were all sequenced from one sample in a study of naive and memory T cell subsets. These receptors are not linked to any known antigen. The beta constant-region primer was an equimolar mix of two oligonucleotides covering TRBC1 and TRBC2. Ligated cDNA was amplified by four rounds of PCR with nested alpha and beta constant-region primers and SP2. TCRdb itself ran the UMI-ligation and nested PCR reads through MiXCR, one entry per CDR3 protein. The sample yields roughly 100,000 distinct CDR3 sequences, over 9% seen once. Study findings and constraints: Naive repertoires, especially CD8, held a few larger clonotypes, possibly memory cells re-expressing CD45RA.

The material sequenced was naive CD4+ T cells from blood. The receptors were sampled from a human donor in good health.

Worth noting for this clonotype: This may stem from a read error, because a much larger clone lies one nucleotide away. This chain uses TRBV10-3 with TRBJ1-2; D unresolved. Germline CDR1 and CDR2: ENHRY and SYGVKD. The CDR3 is made up of 14 amino acids. CDR3 nucleotide sequence: TGTGCCATCAGTTTTGGGGAATCTAACTATGGCTACAACTTC. This encodes CAISFGESNYGYNF.

This chain connects TRBV28 to TRBJ2-3, with D possibly being TRBD2 (6 bases). V lost 11 bases to trimming and J lost 3 bases, with 12 bases between them. This CDR3 has 12 amino acids. Germline CDR1 MDHEN, CDR2 SYDVKM. In DNA form, the CDR3 reads TGTGCCCTCGGAGGGGTAACAGATACGCAGTATTTT. It encodes CALGGVTDTQYF.

This clonotype was observed a handful of times. This sequence joins TRBV7-6 and TRBJ1-5; D ambiguous. V was pared by 1 base and J by 0 bases, with 16 bases between. The germline CDR1 and CDR2 sequences are SGHVS and FNYEAQ. The CDR3 runs to 18 residues. For the CDR3, the DNA is TGTGCCAGCAGCTTAGTTGTCGCAGGACGGAATAGCAATCAGCCCCAGCATTTT. It encodes CASSLVVAGRNSNQPQHF.

Many counts were recorded for this clonotype. CDR3 DNA: TGTGCCAGCAGGCGGACAGGGGGACTCCGGAATGAGCAGTTCTTC. It codes for CASRRTGGLRNEQFF. The V call is TRBV5-5, the J call TRBJ2-1; 10 nucleotides agree with TRBD1. Germline CDR1 SGHKS, CDR2 YYEKEE (reference sequence). The V segment lost 5 bases and the J segment 7 bases; nucleotides outside the gene matches: 9. The length of the CDR3 is 15 residues.

This clonotype showed up just a few times. This chain uses TRBV19 with TRBJ2-7; 7 nucleotides line up with TRBD1. Germline trimming cut 5 bases from V and 2 bases from J; bases unmatched to any gene: 27. CDR1 and CDR2 (germline): LNHDA, SQIVND (reference sequence). The CDR3 runs to 21 residues. CDR3 nucleotides: TGTGCCAGTAGTCCGGAACAGGGGAGAATAGCCGGCCCAGGATTCGCCTACGAGCAGTACTTC. It is translated as CASSPEQGRIAGPGFAYEQYF.

This clonotype appeared a few times. The chain is built from TRBV24-1 and TRBJ2-1; possibly TRBD1 or TRBD2 for D (5 bases each). CDR1 and CDR2 (germline): KGHDR, SFDVKD. The V gene lost 4 bases and the J gene lost 0 bases, with 12 bases spanning the gap. The CDR3 covers 16 residues. The CDR3 here is CATSDPPGTSYNEQFF. CDR3 in DNA: TGTGCCACCAGTGACCCCCCAGGGACCTCCTACAATGAGCAGTTCTTC.

In this sample, this clonotype turned up a few times. The CDR3 sequence is CASSLARGAFF. The CDR3 region has the DNA TGTGCCAGCAGTTTAGCCAGGGGTGCTTTCTTT. The V call is TRBV12-3 or TRBV12-4, the J call TRBJ1-1; the D gene is possibly TRBD1 (6 bases). The CDR3 extends over 11 amino acids. V lost 0 bases and J lost 11, with 7 bases in between.